This T cell receptor beta chain was sequenced for a study of blood T cell repertoires in COVID-19. The wider study: Donors in the United States, Italy and Spain gave samples during acute or convalescent COVID-19. T cells, B-cell-depleted T cells, or PBMCs supplied cDNA or gDNA.

Original methodology: Amplification of reference gene primers was used by the study to estimate nucleated cell counts. Some clones are missing from TCRdb's copy, which holds only in-frame ones; the method was immunoSEQ multiplex PCR. V and J calls and clone size are those listed in that table; D and trimming were worked out from the DNA. The sample records around 120,000 clones, roughly 69% being singletons. The V gene lost 0 bases and the J gene lost 6 bases, with 12 bases spanning the gap. The CDR3 contains 14 residues. Germline CDR1 reads MGHRA; CDR2 reads YSYEKL. This sequence was found in a woman aged 70 to 79 with acute or convalescent COVID-19. Sequences were obtained from peripheral blood. The chain carries TRBV4-1 and TRBJ2-7, with D possibly matching TRBD2 (6 bases). DNA of the CDR3: TGCGCCAGCAGCCAAGATTGGACTACGGGCGAGCAGTACTTC. Its protein product is CASSQDWTTGEQYF.